This T cell receptor (beta chain) was sequenced during a study of blood T cell repertoires in COVID-19. Overall study context: The cDNA or gDNA used as material had been derived from T cells, B-cell-depleted T cells, or PBMCs.

The cohort comprised adults aged 18 to 89 years residing in about two dozen US areas. Clinical history as reported by participants underpinned cohort assignment. How the authors handled the data: Nucleated cell number was recorded as an estimate derived from reference gene primer amplification. TCRdb's copy holds only in-frame clones and misses some; the assay was immunoSEQ multiplex PCR. D and trimming come from the DNA, and the V and J calls and clone size come from that table. The table records about 210,000 clones, more than 75% of them present only once. Germline lookup yields CDR1 SEHNR and CDR2 FQNEAQ (reference sequence). CDR3 length equals 17 residues. V gave up 4 bases and J gave up 7 bases; unmatched junction bases: 13.

J is TRBJ1-4 and V is TRBV7-9; the match to TRBD1 covers 9 bases. Sequenced material: PBMCs or T cells enriched from blood (not recorded which). The TCR was taken from a man younger than 40 with acute COVID-19. DNA for the CDR3: TGTGCCAGCAGCTCCCCGTCGGAGACAGGGGGTCGTGAAAAACTGTTTTTT. Translating gives CASSSPSETGGREKLFF.